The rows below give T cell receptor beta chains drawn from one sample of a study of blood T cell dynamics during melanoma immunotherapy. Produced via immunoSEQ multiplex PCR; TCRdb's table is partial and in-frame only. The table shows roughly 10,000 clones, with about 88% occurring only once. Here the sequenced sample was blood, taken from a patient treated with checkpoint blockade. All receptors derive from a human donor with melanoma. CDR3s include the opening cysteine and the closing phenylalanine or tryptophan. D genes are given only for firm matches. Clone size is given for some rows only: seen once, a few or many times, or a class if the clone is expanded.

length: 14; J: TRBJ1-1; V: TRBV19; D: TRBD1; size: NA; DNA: TGTGCCAGTAGTCCTGGACAGGGGATGACTGAAGCTTTCTTT; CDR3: CASSPGQGMTEAFF
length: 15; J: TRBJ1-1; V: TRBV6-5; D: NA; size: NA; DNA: TGTGCCAGCCAACAAAACCGGAGAGGTAACACTGAAGCTTTCTTT; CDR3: CASQQNRRGNTEAFF
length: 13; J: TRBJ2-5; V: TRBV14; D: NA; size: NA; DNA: TGTGCCAGCAGCCAAGCGGCGCCGGAGACCCAGTACTTC; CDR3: CASSQAAPETQYF
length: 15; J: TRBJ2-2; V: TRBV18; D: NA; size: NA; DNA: TGTGCCAGCTCACCCACACGGAAGGGGTACGGGGAGCTGTTTTTT; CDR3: CASSPTRKGYGELFF
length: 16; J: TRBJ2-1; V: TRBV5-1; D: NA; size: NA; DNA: TGCGCCAGCAGCTTGAGGGGATTAAACTCCTACAATGAGCAGTTCTTC; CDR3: CASSLRGLNSYNEQFF
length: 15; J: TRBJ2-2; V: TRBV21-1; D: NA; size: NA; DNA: TGTGCCAGCTCCGACCCCGGGACAGGGCCCGGGGAGCTGTTTTTT; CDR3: CASSDPGTGPGELFF
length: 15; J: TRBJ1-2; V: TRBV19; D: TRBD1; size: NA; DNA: TGTGCCACCCGACTAGGGACAGGGAGTTATTATGGCTACACCTTC; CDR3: CATRLGTGSYYGYTF
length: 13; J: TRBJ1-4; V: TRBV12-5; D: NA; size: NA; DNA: TGTGCTAGTGGTTTGCTTCTTAATGAAAAACTGTTTTTT; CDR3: CASGLLLNEKLFF
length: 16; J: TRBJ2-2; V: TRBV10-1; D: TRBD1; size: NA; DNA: TGCGCCAGCAGTGAAGGGGAGCAGGGGGCGATCGGGGAGCTGTTTTTT; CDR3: CASSEGEQGAIGELFF
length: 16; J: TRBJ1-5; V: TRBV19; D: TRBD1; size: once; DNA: TGTGCCAGTAGTCCCGTCACAGGGGGGGGCAATCAGCCCCAGCATTTT; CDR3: CASSPVTGGGNQPQHF
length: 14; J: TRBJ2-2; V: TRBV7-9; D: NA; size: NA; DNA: TGTGCCAGCAGTCTTAGGAGAAACACCGGGGAGCTGTTTTTT; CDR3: CASSLRRNTGELFF
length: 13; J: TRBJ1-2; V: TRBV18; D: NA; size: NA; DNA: TGTGCCAGCTCCCCGTCTTCTGACTATGGCTACACCTTC; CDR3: CASSPSSDYGYTF
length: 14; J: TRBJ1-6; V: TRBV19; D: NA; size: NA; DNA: TGTGCCAGTAGTAACTCGGGGTATAATTCACCCCTCCACTTT; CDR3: CASSNSGYNSPLHF
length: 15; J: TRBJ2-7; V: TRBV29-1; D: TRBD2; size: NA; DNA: TGCAGCGTCAACGGGGGGGGCGGAGGGCCCTACGAGCAGTACTTC; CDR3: CSVNGGGGGPYEQYF
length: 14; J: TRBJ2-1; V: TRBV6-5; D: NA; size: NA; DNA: TGTGCCAGCAGTTACTCGAAGGGACGGTATGAGCAGTTCTTC; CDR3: CASSYSKGRYEQFF
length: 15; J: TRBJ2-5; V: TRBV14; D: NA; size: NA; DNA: TGTGCCAGCAGCCAAGATTTAGGCAGGGTGGAGACCCAGTACTTC; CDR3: CASSQDLGRVETQYF
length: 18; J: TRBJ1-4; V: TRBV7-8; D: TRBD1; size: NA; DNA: TGTGCCAGCAGCCCATCGGGACAGGGAGAGTGGGCTAATGAAAAACTGTTTTTT; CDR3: CASSPSGQGEWANEKLFF
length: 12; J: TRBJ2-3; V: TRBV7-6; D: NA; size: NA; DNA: TGTGCCAGCAGCTTAGGCACAGATACGCAGTATTTT; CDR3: CASSLGTDTQYF
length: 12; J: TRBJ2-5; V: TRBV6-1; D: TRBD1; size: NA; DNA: TGTGCCAGCAGTGCCCTGGACAGGGAGCAGTACTTC; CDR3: CASSALDREQYF
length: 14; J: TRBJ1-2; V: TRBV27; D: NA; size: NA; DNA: TGTGCCAGCAGTTTTTCCCAGACTAACTATGGCTACACCTTC; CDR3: CASSFSQTNYGYTF
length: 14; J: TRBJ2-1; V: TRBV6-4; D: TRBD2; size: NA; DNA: TGTGCCAGCAGTCTAGCGGGGGGGCAGGATGAGCAGTTCTTC; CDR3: CASSLAGGQDEQFF
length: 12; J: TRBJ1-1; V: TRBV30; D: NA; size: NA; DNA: TGTGCCTGGGACAGAGCGAACACTGAAGCTTTCTTT; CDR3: CAWDRANTEAFF
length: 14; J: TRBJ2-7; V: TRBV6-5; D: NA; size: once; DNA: TGTGCCAGCAGTCGACCAAGGGGGGCTTACGAGCAGTACTTC; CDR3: CASSRPRGAYEQYF
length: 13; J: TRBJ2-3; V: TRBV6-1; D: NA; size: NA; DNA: TGTGCCAGCAAAAGGACCGGCGAGGATACGCAGTATTTT; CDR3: CASKRTGEDTQYF
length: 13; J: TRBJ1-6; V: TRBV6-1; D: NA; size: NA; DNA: TGTGCCAGCAGTGAAGCTGTTAATTCACCCCTCCACTTT; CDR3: CASSEAVNSPLHF
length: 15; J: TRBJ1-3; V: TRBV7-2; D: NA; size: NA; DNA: TGTGCCAGCAAACGGACCGGAGGCAGGCGAAACACCATATATTTT; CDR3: CASKRTGGRRNTIYF
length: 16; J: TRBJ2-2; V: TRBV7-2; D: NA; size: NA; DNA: TGTGCCAGCAGCTGGCGTGGAGGGAGAGACACCGGGGAGCTGTTTTTT; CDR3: CASSWRGGRDTGELFF
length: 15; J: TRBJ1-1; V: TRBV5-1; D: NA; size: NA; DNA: TGCGCCAGCAGCTTGGCCGAGGCAGTGAACACTGAAGCTTTCTTT; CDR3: CASSLAEAVNTEAFF
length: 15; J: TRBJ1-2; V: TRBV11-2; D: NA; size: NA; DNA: TGTGCCAGCAGCTTAGAGGGGGCCTCTAACTATGGCTACACCTTC; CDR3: CASSLEGASNYGYTF
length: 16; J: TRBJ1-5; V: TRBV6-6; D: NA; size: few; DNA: TGTGCCAGCACATGGCGGGGAGGGGTCATCAATCAGCCCCAGCATTTT; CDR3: CASTWRGGVINQPQHF
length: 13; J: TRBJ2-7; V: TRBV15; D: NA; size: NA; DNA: TGTGCCACCAGCAGAGATCTAACTGGCGAGCAGTACTTC; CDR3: CATSRDLTGEQYF
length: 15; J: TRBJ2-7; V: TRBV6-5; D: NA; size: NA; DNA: TGTGCCAGCAGTTACTCGAAGCTGGGCTCCTACGAGCAGTACTTC; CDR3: CASSYSKLGSYEQYF
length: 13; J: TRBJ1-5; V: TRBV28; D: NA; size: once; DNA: TGTGCCAGCCAATTCAGGGGTAATCAGCCCCAGCATTTT; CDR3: CASQFRGNQPQHF
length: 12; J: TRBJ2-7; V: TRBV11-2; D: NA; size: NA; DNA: TGTGCCAGCAGCTTAGTTTCTTACGAGCAGTACTTC; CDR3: CASSLVSYEQYF
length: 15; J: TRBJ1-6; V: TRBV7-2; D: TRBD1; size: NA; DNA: TGTGCCAGCAGCTTAGGAGGCCAGGGGGTATCACCCCTCCACTTT; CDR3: CASSLGGQGVSPLHF
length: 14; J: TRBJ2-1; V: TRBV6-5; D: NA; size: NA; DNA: TGTGCCAGCAGTTACTCCCGCAATGAGCGGATGACATTCTTC; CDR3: CASSYSRNERMTFF
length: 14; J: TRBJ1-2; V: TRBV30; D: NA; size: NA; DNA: TGTGCCTGGACTGACCACAGGGCTAACTATGGCTACACCTTC; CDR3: CAWTDHRANYGYTF
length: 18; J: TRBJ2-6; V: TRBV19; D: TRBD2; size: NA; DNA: TGTGCCAGTAGTATTGGGGCGGGGGGCCCCTCTGGGGCCAACGTCCTGACTTTC; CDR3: CASSIGAGGPSGANVLTF
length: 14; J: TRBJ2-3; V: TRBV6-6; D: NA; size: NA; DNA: TGTGCCATCCAGGGAGGGGGTCACACAGATACGCAGTATTTT; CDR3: CAIQGGGHTDTQYF
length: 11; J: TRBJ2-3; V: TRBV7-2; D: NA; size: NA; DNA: TGTGCCTCCTCAAAGTGGGATACGCAGTATTTT; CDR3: CASSKWDTQYF
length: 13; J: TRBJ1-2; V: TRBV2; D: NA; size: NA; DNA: TGTGCCAGCAGTGGCGCAGTCATCTATGGCTACACCTTC; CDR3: CASSGAVIYGYTF
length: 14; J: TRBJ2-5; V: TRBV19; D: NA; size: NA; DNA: TGTGCCAGTAGTATTAAGGGCGGGCAAGAGACCCAGTACTTC; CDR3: CASSIKGGQETQYF
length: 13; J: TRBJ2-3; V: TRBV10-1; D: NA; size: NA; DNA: TGCGCCAGCAGTGAGACTAACACAGATACGCAGTATTTT; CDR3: CASSETNTDTQYF
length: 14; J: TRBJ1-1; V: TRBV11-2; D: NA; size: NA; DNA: TGTGCCAGCAGCTTAGATTGGGGGAACACTGAAGCTTTCTTT; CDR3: CASSLDWGNTEAFF
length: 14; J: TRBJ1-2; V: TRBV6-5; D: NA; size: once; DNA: TGTGCCAGCAGTTACTCGGTCGGAAACTATGGCTACACCTTC; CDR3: CASSYSVGNYGYTF
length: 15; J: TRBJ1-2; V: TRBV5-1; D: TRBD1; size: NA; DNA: TGCGCCAGCAGCCCCGGGACAGGGGTAAACTATGGCTACACCTTC; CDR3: CASSPGTGVNYGYTF
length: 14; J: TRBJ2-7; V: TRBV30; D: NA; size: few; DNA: TGTGCCTGGACTGACTTTGGCGACTCCTACGAGCAGTACTTC; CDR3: CAWTDFGDSYEQYF
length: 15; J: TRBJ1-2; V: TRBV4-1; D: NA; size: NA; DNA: TGCGCCAGCAGCCAAGATCCAGGGGCAGCTTATGGCTACACCTTC; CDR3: CASSQDPGAAYGYTF
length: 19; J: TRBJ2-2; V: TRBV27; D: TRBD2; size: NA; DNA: TGTGCCAGCAGCCCCCCGTCGGGACTAGCGGGGGGCAACACCGGGGAGCTGTTTTTT; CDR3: CASSPPSGLAGGNTGELFF
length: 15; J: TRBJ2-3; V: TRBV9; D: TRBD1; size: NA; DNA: TGTGCCAGCAGCGTAGGACAGGGGGGCACAGATACGCAGTATTTT; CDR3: CASSVGQGGTDTQYF